A single sample gave rise to the 20 T cell receptor beta chains below, sequenced in a study of blood T cells in healthy people across ages. A second PCR, run for roughly 6 to 11 cycles, used a sample-barcoded 5' primer plus a J-beta primer mix. Using its own MiXCR run on the 5' RACE reads, TCRdb lists one record per CDR3 protein. The data hold around 650,000 distinct CDR3 sequences, with roughly 30% observed a single time. The sequencing sample was made of blood. These receptors were collected from a woman aged 80 or older in good health.

This clonotype was observed a handful of times. Possible read error: a much larger clone is one base away. V usage is TRBV7-2 and J usage is TRBJ1-2; D is perhaps TRBD1 (5 bases). V was shortened by 6 bases and J by 7 bases, with 15 bases between the two germline ends. This CDR3 is built from 13 residues. Germline V gives CDR1 SGHTA, CDR2 FQGNSA. The CDR3 DNA is TGTGCCAGCAGGGCCCCTGGTGGGACTGGCTACACCTTC. This sequence encodes CASRAPGGTGYTF.

In its sample, this clonotype was seen many times. The J gene is TRBJ2-7, the V gene TRBV7-3; D is perhaps TRBD2 (5 bases). The V end was cut by 4 bases, the J end by 6 bases, with 10 bases between. This CDR3 has 12 residues. Germline-derived CDR1 and CDR2 are SGHTA and FQGTGA. The DNA of the CDR3 is TGTGCCAGCAGCTCAGTCCGGGGCGAGCAGTACTTC. As protein: CASSSVRGEQYF.

The table lists this clonotype with many counts. The CDR3 loop reads CSATPGYTF. In DNA, the CDR3 is TGCAGTGCTACGCCCGGCTACACCTTC. The chain carries TRBV20-1 and TRBJ1-2; D unclear. CDR1 and CDR2 (germline): DFQATT, SNEGSKA (reference sequence). Deletions cut 4 bases from V and 8 bases from J, with 5 bases between. The CDR3 is made up of 9 amino acids.

The chain uses TRBV30 and TRBJ2-7; the match to TRBD1 covers 8 bases. Germline lookup yields CDR1 GTSNPN and CDR2 SVGIG (reference sequence). Unmatched junction bases numbered 5, after V lost 4 bases and J lost 0 bases. This CDR3 is 14 amino acids long. The CDR3 coding sequence is TGTGCCTGGAAGAGGACAGGGAGCTCCTACGAGCAGTACTTC. Translated, it gives CAWKRTGSSYEQYF.

This clonotype has a handful of counts. V is TRBV7-9 and J is TRBJ2-5; 7 bases agree with TRBD1. The germline V gene has CDR1 SEHNR and CDR2 FQNEAQ (reference sequence). V was pared by 5 bases and J by 4 bases, with 7 bases of the junction left unmatched. The CDR3 has 14 amino acids. This CDR3 is CASSPGQLLETQYF. The CDR3 DNA reads as TGTGCCAGCAGCCCGGGACAGTTATTAGAGACCCAGTACTTC.

Ten or more counts support this clonotype. The genes are TRBV5-1 and TRBJ1-2; D remains ambiguous. V was trimmed by 6 bases and J by 12 bases, leaving 21 bases between them. This CDR3 comprises 13 residues. Germline CDR1 SGHRS, CDR2 YFSETQ. CDR3 region: CASNLGVGDSDTF. The CDR3 DNA reads TGCGCCAGCAATCTTGGAGTGGGAGACTCCGACACCTTC. The variable domain in full, with the rest retrieved from reference TRBV5-1 and TRBJ1-2, is KAGVTQTPRYLIKTRGQQVTLSCSPISGHRSVSWYQQTPGQGLQFLFEYFSETQRNKGNFPGRFSGRQFSNSRSEMNVSTLELGDSALYLCASNLGVGDSDTFGSGTRLTVV.

Note on this clonotype: Germline is not matched at one junction end, which may reflect a read error. J is TRBJ2-1 and V is TRBV3-1; possibly TRBD2 for D (6 bases). CDR1 and CDR2 (germline): LGHDT, YNNKEL (reference sequence). The CDR3 runs to 13 residues. The CDR3 loop is CASSQDAGMPAYF. CDR3 in DNA: TGTGCCAGCAGCCAAGACGCGGGGATGCCGGCGTACTTC.

The rearrangement links TRBV7-9 to TRBJ1-2; the D gene is possibly TRBD1 (5 bases). Between the trimmed V and J ends, which lost 5 bases and 3 bases, there was a span of 19 bases. This CDR3 is 16 amino acids long. CDR1 is SEHNR, CDR2 FQNEAQ, per germline (reference sequence). CDR3 amino acids: CASSPLGRVGDYGYTF. The DNA of the CDR3 is TGTGCCAGCAGCCCCCTTGGCAGGGTAGGAGACTATGGCTACACCTTC.

The table lists this clonotype with many counts. The chain links TRBV3-1 to TRBJ2-5; D is possibly TRBD1 (5 bases). Germline V lookup: CDR1 LGHDT, CDR2 YNNKEL (reference sequence). Trimming removed 4 bases from V and 1 base from J, with 10 bases in between. This CDR3 contains 14 residues. The CDR3 protein is CASSLTEFQETQYF. CDR3 bases: TGTGCCAGCAGCCTGACAGAGTTCCAAGAGACCCAGTACTTC.

The chain uses TRBV9 and TRBJ2-2; possibly TRBD1 for D (7 bases). The germline CDR1 and CDR2 sequences are SGDLS and YYNGEE. The V and J ends lost 2 bases and 5 bases respectively, with 16 bases between them. CDR3 length: 16 amino acids. The CDR3, as DNA: TGTGCCAGCAGCGTTCGCGGGGACAGATCAACCGGGGAGCTGTTTTTT. It translates to CASSVRGDRSTGELFF.

This clonotype was counted at least ten times. The chain recombines TRBV6-6 with TRBJ1-2, with 10 bases identical to TRBD1. Germline CDR1 and CDR2: MNHNY and SVGAGI (reference sequence). This CDR3 has 15 residues. V gave up 5 bases and J gave up 2 bases; unmatched junction bases: 5. The CDR3, as DNA: TGTGCCAGCAGTACCAGGACAGGGGGGAACTATGGCTACACCTTC. The encoded protein is CASSTRTGGNYGYTF.

This clonotype was detected a few times. V gene TRBV18 combines with J gene TRBJ2-7; 10 positions agree with TRBD2. With V trimmed by 3 bases and J by 4 bases, 12 bases remained unmatched. Germline V CDR1 and CDR2: KGHSH, LQKENI. CDR3 length equals 17 residues. CDR3 sequence: CASSPSPLAGASYEQYF. In DNA form, the CDR3 reads TGTGCCAGCTCACCTTCCCCTCTAGCGGGGGCCTCTTACGAGCAGTACTTC.

The chain has TRBV20-1 and TRBJ2-1, with 9 bases identical to TRBD2. The CDR3 is 15 amino acids. CDR1 is DFQATT, CDR2 SNEGSKA, per germline (reference sequence). V was clipped by 3 bases and J by 3 bases; unmatched bases: 6. In DNA form, the CDR3 reads TGCAGTGCTAGGGCTCTAGCGGGGCTCTACAATGAGCAGTTCTTC. This gives the protein CSARALAGLYNEQFF.

This clonotype has a count of ten or more. The V call is TRBV18, the J call TRBJ2-7; D possibly corresponds to TRBD1 (6 bases). The CDR3 runs to 13 residues. In germline, CDR1 is KGHSH, CDR2 LQKENI. Trimming took off 3 bases at V and 7 bases at J, with 13 bases between the two ends. CDR3 coding DNA: TGTGCCAGCTCACCGTTCAGGGGATGGGAGCAGTACTTC. It codes for CASSPFRGWEQYF.

Here the CDR3 DNA reads TGTGCCAGCAGCGTCCAGGGATCCAACTATGGCTACACCTTC. It codes for CASSVQGSNYGYTF. This chain connects TRBV9 to TRBJ1-2, with D tentatively TRBD1 (5 bases). CDR1 SGDLS and CDR2 YYNGEE come from the germline V gene. V was clipped by 2 bases and J by 2 bases, with 10 bases between them. The CDR3 is 14 amino acids. Filled out from reference TRBV9 and TRBJ1-2, the complete variable domain reads DSGVTQTPKHLITATGQRVTLRCSPRSGDLSVYWYQQSLDQGLQFLIQYYNGEERAKGNILERFSAQQFPDLHSELNLSSLELGDSALYFCASSVQGSNYGYTFGSGTRLTVV.

At least ten counts were recorded for this clonotype. V and J are TRBV7-3 and TRBJ2-3; D uncertain. Germline V gene data show CDR1 as SGHTA and CDR2 as FQGTGA. The CDR3 is 13 residues long. V was pared by 5 bases and J by 7 bases, with 13 bases between. The CDR3 region has the DNA TGTGCCAGCAGCCTAGACGCAGTGAATACGCAGTATTTT. It codes for CASSLDAVNTQYF.

In this sample, this clonotype turned up once. The gene calls are TRBV7-3 and TRBJ2-2; D may be TRBD2 (5 bases). Per germline, CDR1 SGHTA and CDR2 FQGTGA. V lost 2 bases, J lost 3 bases, and 7 bases lay in between. The CDR3 totals 14 residues. CDR3 DNA sequence: TGTGCCAGCAGCTTATCGGACTACACCGGGGAGCTGTTTTTT. Its translation is CASSLSDYTGELFF. Using reference TRBV7-3 and TRBJ2-2 for the parts outside the CDR3, the full variable domain is GAGVSQTPSNKVTEKGKYVELRCDPISGHTALYWYRQSLGQGPEFLIYFQGTGAADDSGLPNDRFFAVRPEGSVSTLKIQRTERGDSAVYLCASSLSDYTGELFFGEGSRLTVL.

The table lists this clonotype with many counts. V and J are TRBV20-1 and TRBJ2-6, with 8 bases lining up with TRBD1. V dropped 5 bases and J dropped 0; count of bases not matched to a gene: 9. Germline V gene lookup returns CDR1 DFQATT and CDR2 SNEGSKA (reference sequence). CDR3 length equals 17 residues. The CDR3: CSASGQGLSSGANVLTF. The CDR3 DNA is TGCAGTGCTTCTGGACAGGGTCTTAGCTCTGGGGCCAACGTCCTGACTTTC.

The chain uses TRBV7-9 and TRBJ1-2; 7 positions agree with TRBD1. Trimming removed 4 bases from V and 3 bases from J; junction bases left unmatched: 8. The CDR3 has 15 residues. Germline CDR1 and CDR2: SEHNR and FQNEAQ (reference sequence). The CDR3, as DNA: TGTGCCAGCAGCTACGCCGGGACAGCCTACTATGGCTACACCTTC. Encoded protein: CASSYAGTAYYGYTF.

This clonotype was observed many times. The chain has TRBV5-5 and TRBJ2-7, with 8 positions matching TRBD1. V was clipped by 4 bases and J by 5 bases; unmatched bases: 8. The CDR3 is 14 amino acids. Germline V gives CDR1 SGHKS, CDR2 YYEKEE (reference sequence). The CDR3 DNA reads TGTGCCAGCAGCGTAGGGACGACAGGGGACGAGCAGTACTTC. Protein sequence: CASSVGTTGDEQYF.